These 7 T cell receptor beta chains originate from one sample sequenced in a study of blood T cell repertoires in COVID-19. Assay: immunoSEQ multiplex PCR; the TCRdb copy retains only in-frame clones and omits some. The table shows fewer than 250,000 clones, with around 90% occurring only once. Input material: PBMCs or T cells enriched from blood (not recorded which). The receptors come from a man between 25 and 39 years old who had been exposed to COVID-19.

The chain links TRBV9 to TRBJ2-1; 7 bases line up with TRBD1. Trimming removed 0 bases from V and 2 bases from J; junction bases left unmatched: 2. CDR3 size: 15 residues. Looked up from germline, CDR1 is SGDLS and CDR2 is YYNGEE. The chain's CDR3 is CASSVGGGPYNEQFF. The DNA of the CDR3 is TGTGCCAGCAGCGTAGGAGGGGGCCCCTACAATGAGCAGTTCTTC.

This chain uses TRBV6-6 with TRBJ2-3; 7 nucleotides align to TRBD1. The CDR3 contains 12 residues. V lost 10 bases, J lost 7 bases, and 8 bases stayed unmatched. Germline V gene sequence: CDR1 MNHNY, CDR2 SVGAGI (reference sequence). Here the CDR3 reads CATSTGPNTQYF. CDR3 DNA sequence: TGTGCCACTTCGACAGGGCCGAATACGCAGTATTTT.

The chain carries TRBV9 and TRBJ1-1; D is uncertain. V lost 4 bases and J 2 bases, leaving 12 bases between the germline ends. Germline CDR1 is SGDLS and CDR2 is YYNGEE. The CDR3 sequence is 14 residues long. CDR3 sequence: CASSWGGSNTEAFF. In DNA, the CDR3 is TGTGCCAGCAGCTGGGGAGGGTCCAACACTGAAGCTTTCTTT.

CDR3 DNA: TGTGCCAGCAGCTTAACTGGGGGGGCTGGGTCACCCCTCCACTTT. Translating gives CASSLTGGAGSPLHF. The V call is TRBV7-3, the J call TRBJ1-6, with a tentative D call TRBD1 (6 bases). Trimming left V 0 bases short and J 10 bases short, with 13 bases between. The CDR3 contains 15 residues. CDR1 and CDR2 from the germline V gene are SGHTA and FQGTGA.

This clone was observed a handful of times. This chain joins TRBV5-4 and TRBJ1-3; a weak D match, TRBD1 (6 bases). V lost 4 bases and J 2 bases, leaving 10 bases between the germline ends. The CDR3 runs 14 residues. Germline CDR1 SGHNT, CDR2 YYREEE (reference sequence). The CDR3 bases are TGTGCCAGCAGCCCGACAGGTCCTGGAAACACCATATATTTT. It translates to CASSPTGPGNTIYF.

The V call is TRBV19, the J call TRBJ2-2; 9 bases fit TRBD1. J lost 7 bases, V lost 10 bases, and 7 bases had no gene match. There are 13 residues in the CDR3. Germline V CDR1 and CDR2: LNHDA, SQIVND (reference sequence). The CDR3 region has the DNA TGTGCCATCCGGGGGACAGGGATCGGGGAGCTGTTTTTT. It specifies CAIRGTGIGELFF.

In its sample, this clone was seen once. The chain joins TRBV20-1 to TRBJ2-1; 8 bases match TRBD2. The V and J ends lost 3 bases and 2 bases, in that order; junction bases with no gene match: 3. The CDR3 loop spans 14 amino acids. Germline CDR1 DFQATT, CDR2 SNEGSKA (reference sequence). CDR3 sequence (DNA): TGCAGTGCTAGTGCGGGGGGTGCCTACAATGAGCAGTTCTTC. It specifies CSASAGGAYNEQFF.